These 15 T cell receptor beta chains were all obtained from the same sample, sequenced in a study of blood T cells in healthy people across ages. Through a sample-barcoded 5' primer and a J-beta primer mix, a second PCR was run for about 7 to 12 cycles. TCRdb reprocessed the 5' RACE reads with MiXCR, giving one entry per CDR3 protein. Of around 1,000,000 distinct CDR3 sequences in the sample, around 27% were seen once. The same data also contributed to another study, on T cells of mothers and their children.

Sequencing was carried out using blood. These receptors all stem from a girl between 2 and 10 years old in good health.

This clonotype was seen only a few times. This chain links TRBV24-1 with TRBJ2-2; no clear D. With 1 base removed from V and 5 bases from J, the gap between germline ends came to 25 bases. The CDR3 has 20 amino acids. Germline V gene sequence: CDR1 KGHDR, CDR2 SFDVKD. The CDR3 spells CATSDFIVRPITAGTGELFF. The CDR3 nucleotides are TGTGCCACCAGTGATTTCATTGTTCGACCGATAACGGCTGGGACCGGGGAGCTGTTTTTT.

This clonotype was detected a few times. The genes are TRBV12-3 or TRBV12-4 and TRBJ2-7, with 7 bases matching TRBD1. TRBJ2-5 explains the end of the DNA better; the J call may be wrong. This CDR3 has 17 residues. As DNA, the CDR3 is TGTGCCAGCAGACCAGGCCGGGACAGCGTACAGGGAGAGACCCAGTACTTC. Protein product: CASRPGRDSVQGETQYF.

This clonotype was counted ten times or more. The rearrangement joins TRBV9 to TRBJ2-5; TRBD1 agrees at 8 bases. The CDR3 sequence is 16 residues long. The trim removed 3 bases at V and 4 bases at J, leaving 11 bases unmatched. Germline CDR1 is SGDLS and CDR2 is YYNGEE. CDR3 nucleotides: TGTGCCAGCAGCGCAACTATAACAGGGGGAGGAGAGACCCAGTACTTC. Its protein is CASSATITGGGETQYF.

The chain joins TRBV7-8 to TRBJ2-1; D unclear. Germline V gene data show CDR1 as SGHVS and CDR2 as FQNEAQ. CDR3 length: 12 amino acids. V gave up 2 bases and J gave up 8 bases, with 7 bases separating them. This CDR3 is CASSLLNDEQFF. DNA for the CDR3: TGTGCCAGCAGCTTACTCAACGATGAGCAGTTCTTC.

This clonotype was counted a few times. The junction shows a germline mismatch at one end, possibly a read error. The J gene is TRBJ2-7, the V gene TRBV24-1, with 8 bases lining up with TRBD1. CDR1 is KGHDR, CDR2 SFDVKD, per germline. The CDR3 covers 13 residues. The CDR3 coding sequence is TGTGCCACCAAACCGGCAGGGGGCTACGAGCAGCACTTC. It encodes CATKPAGGYEQHF.

This clonotype was observed a handful of times. The junction departs from the called germline gene at one end, perhaps through a read error. V is TRBV29-1 and J is TRBJ1-1, with D hard to call. The CDR3 contains 14 residues. CDR1 SQVTM and CDR2 ANQGSEA come from the germline V gene. CDR3 in amino acids: CSVDWWAENTDAFF. The DNA of the CDR3 is TGCAGCGTTGATTGGTGGGCGGAAAACACTGATGCTTTCTTT. Variable domain in full (rest from reference TRBV29-1 and TRBJ1-1): SAVISQKPSRDICQRGTSLTIQCQVDSQVTMMFWYRQQPGQSLTLIATANQGSEATYESGFVIDKFPISRPNLTFSTLTVSNMSPEDSSIYLCSVDWWAENTDAFFGQGTRLTVV.

The chain has TRBV29-1 and TRBJ2-7, with 7 positions matching TRBD2. From germline, CDR1 is SQVTM and CDR2 ANQGSEA. The CDR3 consists of 13 residues. Trimming cost V 5 bases and J 6 bases; bases outside gene matches: 10. For the CDR3, the DNA is TGCAGCGTTCCCGGACTAGAGGGCGGCGAGCAGTACTTC. Residues: CSVPGLEGGEQYF.

The V gene is TRBV11-3, the J gene TRBJ2-4; D may correspond to TRBD1 or TRBD2 (6 bases each). The CDR3 is 18 residues long. With 0 bases removed from V and 5 bases from J, the gap between germline ends came to 20 bases. Germline V gene data show CDR1 as SGHNT and CDR2 as YENEEA. Written as DNA, the CDR3 is TGTGCCAGCAGCTTAGATCCGACAGGAGGGGCAGTTGAAAACATTCAGTACTTC. Its protein product is CASSLDPTGGAVENIQYF.

This clonotype was seen just once. One junction end does not reproduce the germline sequence, and a read error may be involved. This chain uses TRBV20-1 with TRBJ2-1, with D possibly matching TRBD2 (5 bases). Germline V gene lookup returns CDR1 DFQATT and CDR2 SNEGSKA (reference sequence). The CDR3 consists of 14 residues. The CDR3 is CGASRLSLGNEQFF. The CDR3 DNA reads TGCGGTGCTAGCAGACTATCATTGGGGAATGAGCAGTTCTTC.

This rearrangement joins TRBV29-1 to TRBJ1-3; weak D call: TRBD1 (5 bases). Germline V CDR1 and CDR2: SQVTM, ANQGSEA. CDR3 length: 14 residues. The V end lost 1 base, the J end lost 3 bases, and 10 bases lay between the germline ends. This chain's CDR3 is CSVEGGDFGNTIYF. CDR3 sequence (DNA): TGCAGCGTTGAAGGGGGGGACTTTGGAAACACCATATATTTT.

The CDR3 nucleotides are TGCAGCGTGGCCAGGGGGTTGGATGAAAAACTGTTTTTT. Amino acid sequence: CSVARGLDEKLFF. The chain links TRBV29-1 to TRBJ1-4; 7 bases line up with TRBD1. The V segment lost 6 bases and the J segment 6 bases; nucleotides outside the gene matches: 7. There are 13 residues in the CDR3. The germline V gene encodes CDR1 SQVTM and CDR2 ANQGSEA.

The V call is TRBV20-1, the J call TRBJ2-5, with 10 positions matching TRBD2. The J call could be wrong; TRBJ2-7 is a better fit for the DNA end. The CDR3 sequence is 14 residues long. Germline CDR1 and CDR2: DFQATT and SNEGSKA (reference sequence). The CDR3: CSAIRLAGAYEQYF. The CDR3, as DNA: TGCAGTGCTATACGGCTAGCGGGAGCATACGAGCAGTACTTC.

This clonotype was seen a few times. V is TRBV20-1 and J is TRBJ1-5; D is ambiguous. This CDR3 is built from 14 residues. The V gene lost 6 bases and the J gene lost 4 bases, with 16 bases spanning the gap. Looked up from germline, CDR1 is DFQATT and CDR2 is SNEGSKA (reference sequence). CDR3 nucleotides: TGCAGTGCCATCCCGGGCGAGGTAAATCAGCCCCAGCATTTT. Its protein product is CSAIPGEVNQPQHF.

In regard to this clonotype: At one boundary the junction diverges from the germline segment, which might be a read error. The CDR3 DNA reads as TGTGTCAGCAGTTTTCCGACAGGAACTGGCTACACCTTC. Protein sequence: CVSSFPTGTGYTF. The rearrangement links TRBV6-2 or TRBV6-3 to TRBJ1-2, with a weak D call TRBD1 (6 bases). The CDR3 has 13 residues. The germline V gene encodes CDR1 MNHEY and CDR2 SVGEGT.

The chain recombines TRBV20-1 with TRBJ2-1; tentative D call: TRBD1 (5 bases). The end of the DNA fits TRBJ2-7 better, so the J call may be wrong. The CDR3 extends over 13 amino acids. From germline, CDR1 is DFQATT and CDR2 SNEGSKA (reference sequence). This CDR3 is CSARVPGPYEQYF. Here the CDR3 DNA reads TGCAGTGCTAGAGTTCCAGGGCCCTACGAGCAGTACTTC.